Here is one T cell receptor beta chain with its context. What it recognizes is unknown. The data derive from a study of immune evolution from preneoplasia to lung adenocarcinoma. Study-level information: HLA loss of heterozygosity: less than 9% AIS, 15% MIA, approximately 35% ADC, none AAH.

Some clones are missing from TCRdb's copy, which holds only in-frame ones; the method was immunoSEQ multiplex PCR. The data show roughly 4,000 clones, 70% to 85% seen once. Resections took place in Japan or China from about 2014 to 2018. Germline loops: CDR1 SGHTA, CDR2 FQGNSA. V shed 6 bases, J shed 2 bases, and the junction held 8 bases outside the gene matches. The CDR3 contains 15 residues. Study outcomes and limitations: From normal lung to invasive adenocarcinoma, top clone frequencies appeared to decrease. Highest clonality occurred in KRAS-mutant, not EGFR-mutant or double wild-type, nodules.

The material sequenced was FFPE minimally invasive lung adenocarcinoma tissue. The rearrangement uses TRBV7-2 and TRBJ2-3; 7 nucleotides align to TRBD2. The sequence was collected from a person between 45 and 75 years old with lung adenocarcinoma. The CDR3 reads CASSRDYLNTDTQYF. CDR3 nucleotides: TGTGCCAGCAGTCGGGACTACCTGAACACAGATACGCAGTATTTT.